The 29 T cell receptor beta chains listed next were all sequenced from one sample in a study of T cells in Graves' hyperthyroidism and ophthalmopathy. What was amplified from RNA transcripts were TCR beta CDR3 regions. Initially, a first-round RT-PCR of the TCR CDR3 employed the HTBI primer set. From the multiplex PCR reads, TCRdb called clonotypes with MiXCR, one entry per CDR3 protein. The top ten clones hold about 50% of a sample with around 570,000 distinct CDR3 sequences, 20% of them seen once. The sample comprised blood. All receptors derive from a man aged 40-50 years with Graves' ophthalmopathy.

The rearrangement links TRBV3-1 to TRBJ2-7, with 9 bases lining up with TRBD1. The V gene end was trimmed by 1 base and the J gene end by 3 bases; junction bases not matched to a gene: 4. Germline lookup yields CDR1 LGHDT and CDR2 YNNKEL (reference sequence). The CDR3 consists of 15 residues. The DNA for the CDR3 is TGTGCCAGCAGCCAAGTGGGGGACAGGGTCTACGAGCAGTACTTC. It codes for CASSQVGDRVYEQYF.

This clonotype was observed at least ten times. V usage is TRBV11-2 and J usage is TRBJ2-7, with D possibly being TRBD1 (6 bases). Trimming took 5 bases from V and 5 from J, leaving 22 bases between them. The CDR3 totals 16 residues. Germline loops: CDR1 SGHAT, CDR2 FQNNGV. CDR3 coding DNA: TGTGCCAGCAGCCAAGCCCGCGCGGGCAGGGGCGACGAGCAGTACTTC. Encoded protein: CASSQARAGRGDEQYF.

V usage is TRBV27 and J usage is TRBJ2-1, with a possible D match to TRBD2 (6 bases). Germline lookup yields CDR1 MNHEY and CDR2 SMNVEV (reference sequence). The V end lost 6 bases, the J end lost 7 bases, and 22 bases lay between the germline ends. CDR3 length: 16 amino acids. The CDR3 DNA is TGTGCCAGCAGCCTGCCCCCGGGACTGGGGACGAATGAGCAGTTCTTC. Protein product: CASSLPPGLGTNEQFF.

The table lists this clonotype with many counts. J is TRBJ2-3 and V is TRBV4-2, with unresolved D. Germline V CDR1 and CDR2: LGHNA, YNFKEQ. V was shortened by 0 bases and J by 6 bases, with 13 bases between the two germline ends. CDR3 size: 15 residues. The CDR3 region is CASSQDQTPVDTQYF. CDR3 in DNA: TGTGCCAGCAGCCAAGATCAGACCCCTGTGGATACGCAGTATTTT.

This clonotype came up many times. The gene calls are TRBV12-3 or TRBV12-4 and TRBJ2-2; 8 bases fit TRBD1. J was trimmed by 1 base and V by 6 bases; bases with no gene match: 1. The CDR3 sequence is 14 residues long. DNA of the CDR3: TGTGCCAGCAGGGACAGGGAGAACACCGGGGAGCTGTTTTTT. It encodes CASRDRENTGELFF.

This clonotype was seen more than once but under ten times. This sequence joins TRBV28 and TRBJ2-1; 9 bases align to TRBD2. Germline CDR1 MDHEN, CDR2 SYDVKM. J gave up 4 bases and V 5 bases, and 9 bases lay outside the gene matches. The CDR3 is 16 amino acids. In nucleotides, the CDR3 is TGTGCCAGCAGTACCTTAGCGGGAGCGGAATACAATGAGCAGTTCTTC. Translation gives CASSTLAGAEYNEQFF.

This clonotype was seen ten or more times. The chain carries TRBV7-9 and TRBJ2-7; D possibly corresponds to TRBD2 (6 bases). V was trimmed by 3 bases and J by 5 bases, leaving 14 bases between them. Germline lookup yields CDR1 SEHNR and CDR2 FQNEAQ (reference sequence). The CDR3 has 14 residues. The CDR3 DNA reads TGTGCCAGCAGCTTGGGACCCGGAGGGAACGAGCAGTACTTC. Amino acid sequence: CASSLGPGGNEQYF.

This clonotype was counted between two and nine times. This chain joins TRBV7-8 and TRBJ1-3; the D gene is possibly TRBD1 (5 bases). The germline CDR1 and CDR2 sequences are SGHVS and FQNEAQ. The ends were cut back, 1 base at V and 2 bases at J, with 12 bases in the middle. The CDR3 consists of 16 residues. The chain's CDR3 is CASSLGRGGTGNTIYF. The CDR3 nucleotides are TGTGCCAGCAGCTTAGGACGGGGGGGTACTGGAAACACCATATATTTT.

CDR3: CASSLDTGSTDTQYF. The CDR3 bases are TGCGCCAGCAGCTTGGACACAGGTTCCACAGATACGCAGTATTTT. The rearrangement links TRBV5-1 to TRBJ2-3; D perhaps matches TRBD1 (5 bases). Germline V CDR1 and CDR2: SGHRS, YFSETQ. V was trimmed by 0 bases and J by 2 bases, leaving 10 bases between them. The CDR3 loop spans 15 amino acids.

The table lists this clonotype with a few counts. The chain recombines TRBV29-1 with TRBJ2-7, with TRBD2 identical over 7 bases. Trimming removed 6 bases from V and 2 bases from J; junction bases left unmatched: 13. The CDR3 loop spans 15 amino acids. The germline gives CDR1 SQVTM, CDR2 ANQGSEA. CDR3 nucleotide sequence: TGCAGCGTCAAAGGGACTACCCAAGGAACCTACGAGCAGTACTTC. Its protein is CSVKGTTQGTYEQYF.

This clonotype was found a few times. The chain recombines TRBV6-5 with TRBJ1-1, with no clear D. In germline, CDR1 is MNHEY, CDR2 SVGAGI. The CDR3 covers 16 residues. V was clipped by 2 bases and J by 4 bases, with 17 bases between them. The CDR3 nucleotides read TGTGCCAGCAGTTACGTAACCCAGCGCCGTATCACTGAAGCTTTCTTT. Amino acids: CASSYVTQRRITEAFF.

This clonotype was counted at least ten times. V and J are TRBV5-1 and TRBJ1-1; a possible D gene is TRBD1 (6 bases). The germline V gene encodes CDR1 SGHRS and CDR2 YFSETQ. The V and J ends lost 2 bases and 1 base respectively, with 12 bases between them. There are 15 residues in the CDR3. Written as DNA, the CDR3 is TGCGCCAGCAGCTTTGGGGGCGCGAAGAACACTGAAGCTTTCTTT. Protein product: CASSFGGAKNTEAFF.

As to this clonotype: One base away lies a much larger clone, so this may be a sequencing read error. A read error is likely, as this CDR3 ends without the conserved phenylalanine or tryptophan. The CDR3 DNA reads TGTGCCAGCAGCCAAGATGGGGGGCAGCAAGAGACCCAGTACCTC. Its protein product is CASSQDGGQQETQYL. The rearrangement joins TRBV3-1 to TRBJ2-5, with D perhaps given as TRBD1 or TRBD2 (6 bases each). The CDR3 runs to 15 residues. V dropped 0 bases and J dropped 2 bases, with 10 bases sitting between them. In germline, CDR1 is LGHDT, CDR2 YNNKEL (reference sequence).

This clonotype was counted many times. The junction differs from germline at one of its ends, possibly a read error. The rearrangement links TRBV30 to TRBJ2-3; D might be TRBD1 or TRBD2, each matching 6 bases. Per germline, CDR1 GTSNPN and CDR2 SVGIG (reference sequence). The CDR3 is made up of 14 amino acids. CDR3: CAWTEGGGADTQYF. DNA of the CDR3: TGTGCATGGACTGAGGGGGGTGGAGCAGATACGCAGTATTTT.

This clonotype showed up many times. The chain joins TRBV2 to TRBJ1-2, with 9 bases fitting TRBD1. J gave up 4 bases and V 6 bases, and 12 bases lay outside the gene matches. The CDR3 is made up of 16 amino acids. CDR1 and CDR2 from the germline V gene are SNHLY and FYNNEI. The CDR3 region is CASRKNLDRGLYGYTF. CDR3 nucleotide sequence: TGTGCCAGCAGGAAGAATCTGGACAGGGGACTCTATGGCTACACCTTC.

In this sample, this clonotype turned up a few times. This CDR3 is CAWSVSVGGTEAFF. The CDR3, as DNA: TGTGCCTGGAGTGTCAGTGTTGGGGGCACTGAAGCTTTCTTT. This chain uses TRBV30 with TRBJ1-1, with TRBD1 as a possible D gene (5 bases). V dropped 0 bases and J dropped 4 bases, with 12 bases sitting between them. The CDR3 contains 14 residues. The V gene's germline CDR1 is GTSNPN and CDR2 SVGIG (reference sequence).

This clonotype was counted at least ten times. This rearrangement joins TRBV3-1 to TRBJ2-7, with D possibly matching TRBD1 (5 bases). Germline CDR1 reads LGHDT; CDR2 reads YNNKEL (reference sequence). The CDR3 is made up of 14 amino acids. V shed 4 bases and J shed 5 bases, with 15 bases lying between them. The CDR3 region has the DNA TGTGCCAGCAGCCCAGTAACAGGTTTGGACGAGCAGTACTTC. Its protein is CASSPVTGLDEQYF.

The CDR3 reads CSAIGTVAINEQFF. The DNA of the CDR3 is TGCAGTGCCATAGGGACGGTTGCAATCAATGAGCAGTTCTTC. V is TRBV20-1 and J is TRBJ2-1; D may correspond to TRBD1 or TRBD2 (5 bases each). The CDR3 covers 14 residues. Germline assignment: CDR1 DFQATT and CDR2 SNEGSKA (reference sequence). Trimming left V 6 bases short and J 6 bases short, with 18 bases between.

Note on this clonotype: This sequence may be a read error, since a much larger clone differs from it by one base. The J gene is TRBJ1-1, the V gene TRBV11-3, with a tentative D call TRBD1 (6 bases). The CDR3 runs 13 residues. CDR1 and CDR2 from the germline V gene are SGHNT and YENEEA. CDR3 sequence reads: CAGSLRGQGEAFF. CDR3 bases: TGTGCCGGCAGCTTAAGGGGACAAGGTGAAGCTTTCTTT.

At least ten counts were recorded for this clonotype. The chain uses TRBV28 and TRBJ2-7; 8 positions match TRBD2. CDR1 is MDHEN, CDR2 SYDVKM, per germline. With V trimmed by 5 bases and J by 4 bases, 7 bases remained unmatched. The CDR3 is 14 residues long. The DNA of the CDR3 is TGTGCCAGCAGTCCCGGGACTAGTGAATACGAGCAGTACTTC. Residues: CASSPGTSEYEQYF.

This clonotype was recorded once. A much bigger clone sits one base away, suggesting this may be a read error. DNA of the CDR3: TGTGCCAGCAGCTTAGACAGACGATCGAACACCGGGGGGCTGTTTTTT. This sequence encodes CASSLDRRSNTGGLFF. The chain is built from TRBV28 and TRBJ2-2, with D possibly being TRBD2 (6 bases). This CDR3 is 16 amino acids long. Germline CDR1 is MDHEN and CDR2 is SYDVKM.

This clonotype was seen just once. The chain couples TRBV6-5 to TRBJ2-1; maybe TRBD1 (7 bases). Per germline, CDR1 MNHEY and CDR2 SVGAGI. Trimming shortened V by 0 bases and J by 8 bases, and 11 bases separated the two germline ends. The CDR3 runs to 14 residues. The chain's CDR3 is CASSYSQGEDEQFF. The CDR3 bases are TGTGCCAGCAGTTACTCGCAGGGGGAGGATGAGCAGTTCTTC.

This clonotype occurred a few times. The CDR3 reads CASSLRVNGGYTF. CDR3 DNA sequence: TGTGCCAGCAGCCTACGGGTAAACGGTGGCTACACCTTC. The chain employs TRBV27 and TRBJ1-2; D gene unclear. The V end was cut by 6 bases, the J end by 7 bases, with 15 bases between. Germline V gives CDR1 MNHEY, CDR2 SMNVEV (reference sequence). This CDR3 spans 13 amino acids.

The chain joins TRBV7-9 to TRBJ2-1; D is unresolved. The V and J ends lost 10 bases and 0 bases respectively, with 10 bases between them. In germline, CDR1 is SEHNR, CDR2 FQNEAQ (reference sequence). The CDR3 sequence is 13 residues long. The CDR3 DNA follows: TGTGCCACCCCCCGGACCTCCTACAATGAGCAGTTCTTC. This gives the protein CATPRTSYNEQFF.

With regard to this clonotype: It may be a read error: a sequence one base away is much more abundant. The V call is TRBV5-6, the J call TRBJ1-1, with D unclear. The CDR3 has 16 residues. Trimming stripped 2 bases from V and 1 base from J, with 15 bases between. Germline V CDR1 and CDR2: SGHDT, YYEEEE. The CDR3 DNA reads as TGTGCCAGCAGCTTCAGAGATCCGAGACGGAACACTGAAGCTTTCTTT. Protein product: CASSFRDPRRNTEAFF. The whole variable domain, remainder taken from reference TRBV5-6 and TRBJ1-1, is DAGVTQSPTHLIKTRGQQVTLRCSPKSGHDTVSWYQQALGQGPQFIFQYYEEEERQRGNFPDRFSGHQFPNYSSELNVNALLLGDSALYLCASSFRDPRRNTEAFFGQGTRLTVV.

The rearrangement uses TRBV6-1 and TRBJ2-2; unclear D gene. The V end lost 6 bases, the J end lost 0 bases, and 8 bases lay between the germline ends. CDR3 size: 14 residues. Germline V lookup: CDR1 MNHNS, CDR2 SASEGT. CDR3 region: CASRTLANTGELFF. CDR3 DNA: TGTGCCAGCAGGACTCTAGCGAACACCGGGGAGCTGTTTTTT.

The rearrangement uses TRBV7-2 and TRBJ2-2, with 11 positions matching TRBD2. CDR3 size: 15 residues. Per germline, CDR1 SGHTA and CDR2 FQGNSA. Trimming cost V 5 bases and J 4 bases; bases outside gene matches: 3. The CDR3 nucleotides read TGTGCCAGCAGCCAACTAGCGGGAGCCACCGGGGAGCTGTTTTTT. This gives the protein CASSQLAGATGELFF.

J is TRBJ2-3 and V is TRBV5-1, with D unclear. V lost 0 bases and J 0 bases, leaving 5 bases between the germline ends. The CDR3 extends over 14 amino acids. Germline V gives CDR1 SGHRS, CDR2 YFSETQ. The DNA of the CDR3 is TGCGCCAGCAGCTTGGGGCACAGCACAGATACGCAGTATTTT. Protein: CASSLGHSTDTQYF. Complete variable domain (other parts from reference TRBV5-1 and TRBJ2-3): KAGVTQTPRYLIKTRGQQVTLSCSPISGHRSVSWYQQTPGQGLQFLFEYFSETQRNKGNFPGRFSGRQFSNSRSEMNVSTLELGDSALYLCASSLGHSTDTQYFGPGTRLTVL.

In DNA form, the CDR3 reads TGTGCCAGCAGCGCCGGGGGCGTACTAAATGAAAAACTGTTTTTT. Its translation: CASSAGGVLNEKLFF. This chain links TRBV9 with TRBJ1-4, with D possibly being TRBD1 (6 bases). Per germline, CDR1 SGDLS and CDR2 YYNGEE. The CDR3 runs to 15 residues. Trimming took 3 bases from V and 5 from J, leaving 14 bases between them.